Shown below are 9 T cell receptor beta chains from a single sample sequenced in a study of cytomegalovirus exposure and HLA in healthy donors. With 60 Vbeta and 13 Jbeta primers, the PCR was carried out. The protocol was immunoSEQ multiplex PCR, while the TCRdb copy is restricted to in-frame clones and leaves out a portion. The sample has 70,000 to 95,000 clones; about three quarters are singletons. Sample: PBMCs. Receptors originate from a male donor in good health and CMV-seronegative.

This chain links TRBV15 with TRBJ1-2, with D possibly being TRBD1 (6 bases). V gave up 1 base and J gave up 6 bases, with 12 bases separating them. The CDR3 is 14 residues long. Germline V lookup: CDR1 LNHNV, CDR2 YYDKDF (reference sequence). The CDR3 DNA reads TGTGCCACCAGCAGAGCTCAGGGGTTGGATGGCTACACCTTC. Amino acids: CATSRAQGLDGYTF.

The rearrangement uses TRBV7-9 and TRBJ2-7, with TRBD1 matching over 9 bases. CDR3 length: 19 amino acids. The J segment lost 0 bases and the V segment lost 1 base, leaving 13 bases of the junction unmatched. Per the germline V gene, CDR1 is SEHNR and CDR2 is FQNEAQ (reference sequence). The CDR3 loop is CASSLVIGQGPSDSYEQYF. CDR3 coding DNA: TGTGCCAGCAGCTTAGTAATCGGACAGGGGCCTTCCGACTCCTACGAGCAGTACTTC. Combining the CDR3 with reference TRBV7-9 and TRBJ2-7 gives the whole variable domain DTGVSQNPRHKITKRGQNVTFRCDPISEHNRLYWYRQTLGQGPEFLTYFQNEAQLEKSRLLSDRFSAERPKGSFSTLEIQRTEQGDSAMYLCASSLVIGQGPSDSYEQYFGPGTRLTVT.

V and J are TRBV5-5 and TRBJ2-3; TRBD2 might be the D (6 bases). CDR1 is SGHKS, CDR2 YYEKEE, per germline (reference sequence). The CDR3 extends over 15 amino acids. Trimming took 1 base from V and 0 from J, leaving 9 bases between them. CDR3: CASSLRRGSTDTQYF. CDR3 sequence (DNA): TGTGCCAGCAGCTTGCGGCGGGGTAGCACAGATACGCAGTATTTT.

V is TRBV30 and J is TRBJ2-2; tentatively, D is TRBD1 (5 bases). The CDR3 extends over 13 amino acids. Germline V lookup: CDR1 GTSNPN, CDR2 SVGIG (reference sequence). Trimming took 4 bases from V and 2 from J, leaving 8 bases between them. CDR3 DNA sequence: TGTGCCTGGAACAGGAGAAACACCGGGGAGCTGTTTTTT. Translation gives CAWNRRNTGELFF.

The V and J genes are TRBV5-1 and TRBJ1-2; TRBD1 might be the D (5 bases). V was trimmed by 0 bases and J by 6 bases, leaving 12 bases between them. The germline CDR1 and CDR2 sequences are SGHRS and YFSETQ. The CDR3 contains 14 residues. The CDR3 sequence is CASSLVGGTHGYTF. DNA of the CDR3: TGCGCCAGCAGCTTGGTAGGAGGGACCCATGGCTACACCTTC.

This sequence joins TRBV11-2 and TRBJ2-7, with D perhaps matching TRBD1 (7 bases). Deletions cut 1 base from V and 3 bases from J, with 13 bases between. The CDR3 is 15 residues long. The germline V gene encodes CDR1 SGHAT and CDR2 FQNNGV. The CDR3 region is CASSLGPGGNYEQYF. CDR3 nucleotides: TGTGCCAGCAGCTTAGGCCCAGGGGGGAACTACGAGCAGTACTTC.

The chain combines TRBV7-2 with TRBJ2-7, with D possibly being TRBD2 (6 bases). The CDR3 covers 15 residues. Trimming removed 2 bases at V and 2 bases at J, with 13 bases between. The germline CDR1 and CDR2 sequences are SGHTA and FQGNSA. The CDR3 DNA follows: TGTGCCAGCAGCTTAACCGGGGGACCCACCTACGAGCAGTACTTC. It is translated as CASSLTGGPTYEQYF.

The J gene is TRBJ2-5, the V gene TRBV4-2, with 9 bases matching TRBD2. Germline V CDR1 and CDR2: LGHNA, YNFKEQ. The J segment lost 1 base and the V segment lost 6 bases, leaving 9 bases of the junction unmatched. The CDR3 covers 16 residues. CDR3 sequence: CASSSQGRGGQETQYF. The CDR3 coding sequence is TGTGCCAGCAGTTCCCAAGGGCGGGGGGGCCAAGAGACCCAGTACTTC.

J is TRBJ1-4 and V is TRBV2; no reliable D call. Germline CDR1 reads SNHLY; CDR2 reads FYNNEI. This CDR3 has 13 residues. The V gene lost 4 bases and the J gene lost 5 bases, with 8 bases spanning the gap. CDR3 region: CASSGQANEKLFF. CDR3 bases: TGTGCCAGCAGTGGTCAAGCGAATGAAAAACTGTTTTTT.